This T cell receptor (beta chain) stems from a study of graft-versus-host responses after intestinal transplantation. Overall study context: Every transplant recipient was induced with anti-thymocyte globulin, then maintained on tacrolimus and steroids for approximately three years.

Points on this clone: Antigen unknown.

Clones were sequenced by immunoSEQ multiplex PCR, and TCRdb holds only the in-frame ones, with some missing. Altogether tens of thousands of clones are present, about 93% being singletons, with the ten largest covering approximately 1.1%. This receptor was identified in a human donor who was the organ donor for an intestinal transplant. The sample here was unstimulated CD8+ T cells sorted from spleen or lymph node cells, taken before transplant.

In nucleotides, the CDR3 is TGTGCCAGCAGCTATGGGACAGGGATTTTTTTCACGGATACGCAGTATTTT. This translates into CASSYGTGIFFTDTQYF. The chain joins TRBV5-4 to TRBJ2-3; 9 nucleotides line up with TRBD1. Germline-derived CDR1 and CDR2 are SGHNT and YYREEE (reference sequence). This CDR3 is 17 amino acids long. V lost 3 bases and J lost 6; bases outside the gene matches: 14.